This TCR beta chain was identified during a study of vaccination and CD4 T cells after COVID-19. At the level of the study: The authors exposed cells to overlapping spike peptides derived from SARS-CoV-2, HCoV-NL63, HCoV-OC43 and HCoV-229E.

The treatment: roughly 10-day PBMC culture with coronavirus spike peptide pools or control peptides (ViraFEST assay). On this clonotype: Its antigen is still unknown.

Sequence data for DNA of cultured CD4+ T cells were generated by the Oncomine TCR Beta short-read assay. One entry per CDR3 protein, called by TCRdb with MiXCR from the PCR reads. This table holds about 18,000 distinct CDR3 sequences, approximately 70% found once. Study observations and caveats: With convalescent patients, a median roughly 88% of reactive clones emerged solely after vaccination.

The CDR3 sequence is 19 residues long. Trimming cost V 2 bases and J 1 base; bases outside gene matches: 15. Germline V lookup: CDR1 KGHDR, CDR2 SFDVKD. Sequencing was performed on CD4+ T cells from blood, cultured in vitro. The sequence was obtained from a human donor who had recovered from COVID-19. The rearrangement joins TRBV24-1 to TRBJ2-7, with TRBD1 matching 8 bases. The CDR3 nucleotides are TGTGCCACCAGTGATTCTAGAGGCCTTCGGACAGGGCGTTCCTACGAGCAGTACTTC. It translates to CATSDSRGLRTGRSYEQYF.